The clone carrying this T cell receptor (beta chain) was detected a few times. The antigen is undetermined. This sample was included in a study of T-cell memory formation after mild COVID-19. The overall study: Among the donors, TCR clusters were largely specific to each donor.

One entry per CDR3 protein, called by TCRdb with MiXCR from the 5' RACE reads. Among a few hundred thousand distinct CDR3 sequences listed, roughly 25% were seen once. The V end lost 5 bases, the J end lost 6 bases, and 15 bases lay between the germline ends. Germline V gene lookup returns CDR1 SGHRS and CDR2 YFSETQ. There are 13 residues in the CDR3. General observations from the study: Memory sampled before infection contained some responding clones, suggesting cross-reactive memory joined. Day 15 to 85 contractors were CD4/CD8 balanced; later expanders leaned CD4+.

The sequenced sample was PBMCs or a T cell subset sorted from them (not recorded which). The V gene is TRBV5-1, the J gene TRBJ2-7; the D is unclear. This TCR was recovered from an adult woman who had mild COVID-19 (a few samples of this study predate the infection). Cell type and time point are not known. The CDR3 nucleotides are TGCGCCAGCAGTTTTGACGGCGGCCTCGAGCAGTACTTC. This sequence encodes CASSFDGGLEQYF.